Here is one TCR beta chain with its context. The antigen is unknown. The repertoire was sequenced with immunoSEQ multiplex PCR; TCRdb's copy has only in-frame clones and lacks some. Of 75,000 to 100,000 clones detected, roughly nine tenths appear once; the ten largest clones hold about a quarter. This record belongs to a study of T cell responses to AZD1222 COVID-19 vaccine. On the study more broadly: Pooled samples include second doses given at about 4 or 12 weeks. Study findings and constraints: CD4 TCRs covered the whole spike, strongest at regions 160-218 and 743-854. The study found Spike-specific TCR breadth and depth rose after two AZD1222 doses. It was only a handful of AZD1222 recipients who were seropositive at baseline.

The TCR comes from an adult in good health. The starting material was peripheral blood, obtained on day 0 of AZD1222 vaccination.

The CDR3 DNA reads as TGTGCCAGCAGGGATAGCGGAACCATTCCTAGCACAGATACGCAGTATTTT. Translated: CASRDSGTIPSTDTQYF. The gene calls are TRBV5-4 and TRBJ2-3, with D possibly being TRBD2 (6 bases). CDR1 is SGHNT, CDR2 YYREEE, per germline (reference sequence). With 5 bases removed from V and 0 bases from J, the gap between germline ends came to 19 bases. CDR3 size: 17 residues.